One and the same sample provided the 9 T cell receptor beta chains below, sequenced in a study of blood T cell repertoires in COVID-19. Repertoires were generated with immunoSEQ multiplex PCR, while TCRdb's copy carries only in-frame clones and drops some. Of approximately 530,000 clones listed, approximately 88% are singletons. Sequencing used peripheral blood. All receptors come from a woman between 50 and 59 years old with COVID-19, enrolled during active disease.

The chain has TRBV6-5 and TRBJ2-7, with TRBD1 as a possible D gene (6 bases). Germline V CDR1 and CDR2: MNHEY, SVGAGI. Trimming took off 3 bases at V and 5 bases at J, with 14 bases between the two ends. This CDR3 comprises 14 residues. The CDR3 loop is CASSYPYRDHEQYF. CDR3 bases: TGTGCCAGCAGTTATCCCTACAGGGACCACGAGCAGTACTTC.

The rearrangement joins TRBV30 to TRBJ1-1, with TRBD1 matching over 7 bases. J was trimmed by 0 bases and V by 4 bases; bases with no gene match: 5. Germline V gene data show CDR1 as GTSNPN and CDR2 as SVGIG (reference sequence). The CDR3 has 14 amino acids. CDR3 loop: CAWTVQGMNTEAFF. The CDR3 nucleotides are TGTGCCTGGACCGTACAGGGGATGAACACTGAAGCTTTCTTT.

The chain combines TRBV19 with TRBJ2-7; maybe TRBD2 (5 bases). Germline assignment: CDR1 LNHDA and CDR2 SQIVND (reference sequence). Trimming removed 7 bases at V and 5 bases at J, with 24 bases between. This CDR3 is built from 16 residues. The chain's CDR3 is CASTLTGDLAVDEQYF. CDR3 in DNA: TGTGCCAGTACGTTAACCGGGGATTTGGCGGTGGACGAGCAGTACTTC.

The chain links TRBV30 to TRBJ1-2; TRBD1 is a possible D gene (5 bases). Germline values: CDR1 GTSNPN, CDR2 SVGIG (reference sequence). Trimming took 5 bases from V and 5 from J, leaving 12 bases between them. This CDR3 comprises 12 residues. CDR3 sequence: CAWAVGGYGYTF. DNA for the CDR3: TGTGCCTGGGCCGTGGGGGGGTATGGCTACACCTTC.

CDR3 sequence: CASSLASRSSSYNSPLHF. Written as DNA, the CDR3 is TGTGCCAGCAGTTTGGCTAGTCGGTCGAGCTCCTATAATTCACCCCTCCACTTT. This chain connects TRBV28 to TRBJ1-6, with no clear D. Germline V gives CDR1 MDHEN, CDR2 SYDVKM. This CDR3 contains 18 residues. The ends were cut back, 3 bases at V and 0 bases at J, with 15 bases in the middle.

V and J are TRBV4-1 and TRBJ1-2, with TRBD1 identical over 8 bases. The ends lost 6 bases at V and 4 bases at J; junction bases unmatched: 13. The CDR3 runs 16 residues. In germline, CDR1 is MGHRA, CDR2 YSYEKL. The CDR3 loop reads CASRPSLTGVLYGYTF. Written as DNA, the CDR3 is TGCGCCAGCAGGCCCTCACTGACAGGGGTACTCTATGGCTACACCTTC.

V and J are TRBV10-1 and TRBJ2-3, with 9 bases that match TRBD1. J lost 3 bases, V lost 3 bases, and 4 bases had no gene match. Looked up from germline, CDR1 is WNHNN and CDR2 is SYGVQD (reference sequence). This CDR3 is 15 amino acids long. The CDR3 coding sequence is TGCGCCAGCAGTGACTTCGGACAGGGGACAGATACGCAGTATTTT. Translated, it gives CASSDFGQGTDTQYF.

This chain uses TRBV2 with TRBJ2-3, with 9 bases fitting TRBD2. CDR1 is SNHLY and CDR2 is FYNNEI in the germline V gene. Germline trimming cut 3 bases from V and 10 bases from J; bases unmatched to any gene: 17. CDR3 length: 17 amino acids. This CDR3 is CASSDLRERGVNVAQYF. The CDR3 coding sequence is TGTGCCAGCAGTGACCTTCGGGAGCGGGGGGTCAATGTGGCGCAGTATTTT.

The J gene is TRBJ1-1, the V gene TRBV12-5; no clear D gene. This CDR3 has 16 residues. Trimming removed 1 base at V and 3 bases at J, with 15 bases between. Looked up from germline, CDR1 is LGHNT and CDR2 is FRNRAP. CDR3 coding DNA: TGTGCTAGTGGTTTGGCCTATACAAGCGGCTACACTGAAGCTTTCTTT. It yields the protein CASGLAYTSGYTEAFF.